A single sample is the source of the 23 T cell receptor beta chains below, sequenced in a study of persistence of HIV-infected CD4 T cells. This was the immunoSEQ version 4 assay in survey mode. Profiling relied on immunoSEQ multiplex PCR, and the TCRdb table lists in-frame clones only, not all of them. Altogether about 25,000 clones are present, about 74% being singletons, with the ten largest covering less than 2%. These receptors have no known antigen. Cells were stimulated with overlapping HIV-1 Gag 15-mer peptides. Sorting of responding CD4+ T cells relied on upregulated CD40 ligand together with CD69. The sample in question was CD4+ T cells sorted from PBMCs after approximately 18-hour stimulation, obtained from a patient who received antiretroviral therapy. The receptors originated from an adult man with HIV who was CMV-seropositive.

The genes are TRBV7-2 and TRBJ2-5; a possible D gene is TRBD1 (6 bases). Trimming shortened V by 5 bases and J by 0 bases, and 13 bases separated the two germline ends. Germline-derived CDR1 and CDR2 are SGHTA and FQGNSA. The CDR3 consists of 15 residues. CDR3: CASSTSGTHQETQYF. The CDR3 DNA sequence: TGTGCCAGCAGCACAAGTGGGACACACCAAGAGACCCAGTACTTC.

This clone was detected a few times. CDR3 sequence reads: CASIERGEVTDTQYF. The CDR3 DNA is TGTGCCAGTATCGAGCGGGGGGAAGTCACAGATACGCAGTATTTT. The J gene is TRBJ2-3, the V gene TRBV19; 9 positions match TRBD2. Trimming took 7 bases from V and 2 from J; bases not matched to a gene: 7. The CDR3 extends over 15 amino acids. Germline V gene sequence: CDR1 LNHDA, CDR2 SQIVND (reference sequence).

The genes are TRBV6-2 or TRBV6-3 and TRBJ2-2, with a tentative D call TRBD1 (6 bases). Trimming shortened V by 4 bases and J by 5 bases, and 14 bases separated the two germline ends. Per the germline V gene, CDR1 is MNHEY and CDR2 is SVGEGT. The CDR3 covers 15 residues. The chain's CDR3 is CASSSLSQGTGELFF. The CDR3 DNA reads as TGTGCCAGCAGTTCACTCTCGCAGGGGACCGGGGAGCTGTTTTTT.

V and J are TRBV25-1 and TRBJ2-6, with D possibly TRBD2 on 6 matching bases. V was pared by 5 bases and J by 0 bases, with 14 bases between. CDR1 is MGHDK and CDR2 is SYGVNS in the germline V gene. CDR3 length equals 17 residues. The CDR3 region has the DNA TGTGCCAGCAGTTTTGGGACTTCGGCCTCTGGGGCCAACGTCCTGACTTTC. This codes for CASSFGTSASGANVLTF.

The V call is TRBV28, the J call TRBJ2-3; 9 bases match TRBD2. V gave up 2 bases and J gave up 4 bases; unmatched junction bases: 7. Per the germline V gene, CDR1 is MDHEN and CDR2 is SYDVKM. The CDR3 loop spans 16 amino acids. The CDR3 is CASSLRRGGDPDTQYF. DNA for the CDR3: TGTGCCAGCAGTTTAAGGCGCGGGGGGGACCCAGATACGCAGTATTTT.

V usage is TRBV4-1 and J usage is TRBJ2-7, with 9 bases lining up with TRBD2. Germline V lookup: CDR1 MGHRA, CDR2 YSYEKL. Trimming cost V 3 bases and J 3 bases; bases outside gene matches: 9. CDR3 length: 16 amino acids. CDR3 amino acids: CASSHQGLAFFYEQYF. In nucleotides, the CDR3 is TGCGCCAGCAGCCACCAGGGACTAGCATTCTTCTACGAGCAGTACTTC.

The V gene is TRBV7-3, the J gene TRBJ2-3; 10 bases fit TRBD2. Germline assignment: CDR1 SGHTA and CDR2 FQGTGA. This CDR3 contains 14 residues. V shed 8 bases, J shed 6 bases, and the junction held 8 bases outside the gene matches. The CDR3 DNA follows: TGTGCCAGCGCTCTGGGACTAGCGTCGGATACGCAGTATTTT. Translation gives CASALGLASDTQYF.

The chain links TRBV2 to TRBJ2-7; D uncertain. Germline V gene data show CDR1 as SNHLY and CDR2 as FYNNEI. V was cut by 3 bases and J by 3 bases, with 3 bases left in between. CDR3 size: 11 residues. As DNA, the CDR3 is TGTGCCAGCAGTGATCGCTACGAGCAGTACTTC. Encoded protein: CASSDRYEQYF. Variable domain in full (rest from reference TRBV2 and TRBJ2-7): EPEVTQTPSHQVTQMGQEVILRCVPISNHLYFYWYRQILGQKVEFLVSFYNNEISEKSEIFDDQFSVERPDGSNFTLKIRSTKLEDSAMYFCASSDRYEQYFGPGTRLTVT.

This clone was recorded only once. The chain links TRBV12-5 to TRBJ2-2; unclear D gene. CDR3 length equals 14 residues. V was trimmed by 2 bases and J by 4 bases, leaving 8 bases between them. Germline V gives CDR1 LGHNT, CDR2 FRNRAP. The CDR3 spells CASGLSPGTGELFF. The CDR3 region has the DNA TGTGCTAGTGGTTTGTCTCCTGGCACCGGGGAGCTGTTTTTT.

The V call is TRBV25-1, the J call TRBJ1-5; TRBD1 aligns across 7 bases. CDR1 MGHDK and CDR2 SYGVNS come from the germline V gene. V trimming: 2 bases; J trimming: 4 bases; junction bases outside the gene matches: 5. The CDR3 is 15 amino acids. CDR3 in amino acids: CASSETTGSNQPQHF. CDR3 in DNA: TGTGCCAGCAGTGAAACGACAGGGAGTAATCAGCCCCAGCATTTT.

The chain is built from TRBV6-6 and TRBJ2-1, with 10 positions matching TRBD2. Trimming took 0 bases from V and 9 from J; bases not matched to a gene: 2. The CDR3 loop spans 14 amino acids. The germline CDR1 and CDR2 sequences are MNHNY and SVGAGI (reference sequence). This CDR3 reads CASSYSGLASEQFF. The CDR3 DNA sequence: TGTGCCAGCAGTTACTCGGGACTAGCGAGTGAGCAGTTCTTC.

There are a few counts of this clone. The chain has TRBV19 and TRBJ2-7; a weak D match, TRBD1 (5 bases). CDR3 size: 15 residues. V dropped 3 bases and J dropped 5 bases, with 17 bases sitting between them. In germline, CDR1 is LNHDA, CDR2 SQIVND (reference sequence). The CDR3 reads CASSMAPDSSHEQYF. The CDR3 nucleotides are TGTGCCAGTAGTATGGCCCCCGACAGTTCTCACGAGCAGTACTTC. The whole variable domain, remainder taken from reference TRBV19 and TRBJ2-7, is DGGITQSPKYLFRKEGQNVTLSCEQNLNHDAMYWYRQDPGQGLRLIYYSQIVNDFQKGDIAEGYSVSREKKESFPLTVTSAQKNPTAFYLCASSMAPDSSHEQYFGPGTRLTVT.

As DNA, the CDR3 is TGTGCCTGGAGTGTATTCCACGGGGACCTACTATCCTATAATTCACCCCTCCACTTT. This translates into CAWSVFHGDLLSYNSPLHF. The V gene is TRBV30, the J gene TRBJ1-6, with D possibly matching TRBD1 (5 bases). Germline V gene sequence: CDR1 GTSNPN, CDR2 SVGIG (reference sequence). This CDR3 is 19 amino acids long. V was clipped by 0 bases and J by 1 base, with 19 bases between them.

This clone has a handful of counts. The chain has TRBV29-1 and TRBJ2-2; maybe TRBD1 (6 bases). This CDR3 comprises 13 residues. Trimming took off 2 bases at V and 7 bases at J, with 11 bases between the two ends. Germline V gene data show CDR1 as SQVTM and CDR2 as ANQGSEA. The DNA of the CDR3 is TGCAGCGTTGAATCAGGGGTGGTCGGGGAGCTGTTTTTT. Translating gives CSVESGVVGELFF.

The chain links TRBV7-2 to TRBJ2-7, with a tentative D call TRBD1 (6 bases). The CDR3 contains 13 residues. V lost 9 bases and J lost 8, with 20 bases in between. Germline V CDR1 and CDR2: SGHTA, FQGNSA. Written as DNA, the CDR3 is TGTGCCAGTAAGATGGGGGCCGCCTTGAAGCAGTACTTC. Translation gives CASKMGAALKQYF.

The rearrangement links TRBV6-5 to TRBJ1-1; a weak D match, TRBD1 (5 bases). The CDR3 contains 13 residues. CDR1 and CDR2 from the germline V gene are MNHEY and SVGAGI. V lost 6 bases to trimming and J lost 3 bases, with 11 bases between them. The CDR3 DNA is TGTGCCAGCAGCCCGACAGCGTACACTGAAGCTTTCTTT. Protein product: CASSPTAYTEAFF.

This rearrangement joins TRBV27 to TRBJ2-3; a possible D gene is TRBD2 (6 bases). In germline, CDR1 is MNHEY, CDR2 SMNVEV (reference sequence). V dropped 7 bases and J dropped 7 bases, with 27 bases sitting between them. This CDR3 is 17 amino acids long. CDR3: CASKVVDGAGLRNTQYF. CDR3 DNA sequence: TGTGCCAGCAAGGTTGTCGATGGTGCGGGGCTTAGGAATACGCAGTATTTT.

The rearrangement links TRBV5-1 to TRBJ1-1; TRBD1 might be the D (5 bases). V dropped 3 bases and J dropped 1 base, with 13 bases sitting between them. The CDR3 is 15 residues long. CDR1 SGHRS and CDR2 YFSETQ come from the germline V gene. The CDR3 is CASSSGESRNTEAFF. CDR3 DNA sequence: TGCGCCAGCAGCTCGGGGGAGAGTAGGAACACTGAAGCTTTCTTT.

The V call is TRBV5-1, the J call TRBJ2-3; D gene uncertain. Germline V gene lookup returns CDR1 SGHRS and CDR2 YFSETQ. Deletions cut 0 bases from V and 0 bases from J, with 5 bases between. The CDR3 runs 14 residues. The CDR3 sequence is CASSLVGSTDTQYF. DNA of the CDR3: TGCGCCAGCAGCTTGGTAGGGAGCACAGATACGCAGTATTTT.

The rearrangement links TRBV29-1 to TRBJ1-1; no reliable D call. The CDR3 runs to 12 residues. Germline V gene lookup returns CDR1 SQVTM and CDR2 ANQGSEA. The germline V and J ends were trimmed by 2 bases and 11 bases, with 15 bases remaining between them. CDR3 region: CSVELEGPRAFF. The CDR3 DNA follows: TGCAGCGTTGAACTAGAAGGGCCTAGGGCTTTCTTT. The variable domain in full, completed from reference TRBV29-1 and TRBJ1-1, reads SAVISQKPSRDICQRGTSLTIQCQVDSQVTMMFWYRQQPGQSLTLIATANQGSEATYESGFVIDKFPISRPNLTFSTLTVSNMSPEDSSIYLCSVELEGPRAFFGQGTRLTVV.

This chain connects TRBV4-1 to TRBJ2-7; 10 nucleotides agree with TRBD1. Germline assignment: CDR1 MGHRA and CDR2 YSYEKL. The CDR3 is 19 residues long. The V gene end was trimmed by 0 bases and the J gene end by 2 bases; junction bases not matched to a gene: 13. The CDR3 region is CASSQDRIIGTGEPYEQYF. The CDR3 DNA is TGCGCCAGCAGCCAAGATCGAATCATAGGGACAGGGGAACCCTACGAGCAGTACTTC.

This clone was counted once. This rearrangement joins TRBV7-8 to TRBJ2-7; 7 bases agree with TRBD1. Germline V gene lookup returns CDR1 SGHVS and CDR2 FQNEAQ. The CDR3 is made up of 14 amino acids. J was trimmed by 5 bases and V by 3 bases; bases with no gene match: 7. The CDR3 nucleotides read TGTGCCAGCAGCTTGGGACAGCTTATCAACGAGCAGTACTTC. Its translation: CASSLGQLINEQYF.

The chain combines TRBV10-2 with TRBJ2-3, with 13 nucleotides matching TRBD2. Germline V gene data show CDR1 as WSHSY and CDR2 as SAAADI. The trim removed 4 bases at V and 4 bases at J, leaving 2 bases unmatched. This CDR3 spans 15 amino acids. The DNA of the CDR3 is TGCGCCAGCAGTGTGACTAGCGGGGGGCCAGATACGCAGTATTTT. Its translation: CASSVTSGGPDTQYF.